This T cell receptor (beta chain) was sequenced during a study of cytomegalovirus exposure and HLA in healthy donors. PCR involved 60 Vbeta and 13 Jbeta primers. The table came from immunoSEQ multiplex PCR; TCRdb's copy has only in-frame clones and leaves some out. The data hold about 76,000 clones, with roughly 70% observed a single time. Sequencing input: PBMCs. This receptor was taken from a man aged 55 to 70 in good health and CMV-seropositive.

The CDR3 reads CATTGATGELFF. The CDR3 DNA reads TGTGCCACCACAGGGGCCACCGGGGAGCTGTTTTTT. The V call is TRBV27, the J call TRBJ2-2; TRBD1 matches 7 bases. CDR1 MNHEY and CDR2 SMNVEV come from the germline V gene (reference sequence). The CDR3 length is 12 residues. V shed 10 bases and J 4 bases; nucleotides not matched to a gene: 3.